These T cell receptor beta chains were read from a single sample in a study of OX40 agonist ivuxolimab in advanced cancers. Assay: immunoSEQ multiplex PCR; the TCRdb copy retains only in-frame clones and omits some. Of around 20,000 clones in the sample, roughly 74% were seen once. Sequencing was performed on CD4+ or CD8+ T cells sorted from blood, taken in a trial of the OX40 agonist ivuxolimab. These receptors originate from an adult with an advanced solid tumor such as melanoma, head and neck, liver or kidney cancer. Both conserved end residues are part of each CDR3. Each record gives: D gene, V gene, J gene, clone size, CDR3 DNA, CDR3 protein. A D gene is named only where the DNA matches it firmly. Size values are once, few and many counts, or a class for expanded clones, and some rows have none.

>-|TRBV19|TRBJ2-7|few
TGTGCCAGTAGCGTGGGACTGTCCTACGAGCAGTACTTC
CASSVGLSYEQYF
>-|TRBV28|TRBJ2-7|-
TGTGCCAGCAGTCTAGTTGCGGACTCCTACGAGCAGTACTTC
CASSLVADSYEQYF
>TRBD1|TRBV5-4|TRBJ2-7|-
TGTGCCAGCAGCCCTACGGACAGGGTGAAGGAGCAGTACTTC
CASSPTDRVKEQYF
>-|TRBV4-3|TRBJ1-1|-
TGCGCCAGCAGCCCCATACGGGGCACTGAAGCTTTCTTT
CASSPIRGTEAFF
>TRBD1|TRBV28|TRBJ1-5|-
TGTGCCAGCACTCCCGGGTTGATGGGACAGGATTCGCCCCAGCATTTT
CASTPGLMGQDSPQHF
>-|TRBV7-9|TRBJ2-1|-
TGTGCCAGCAGCTTAGGCCGGACCGAGACTTTGGGTGAGCAGTTCTTC
CASSLGRTETLGEQFF
>TRBD1|TRBV9|TRBJ2-3|-
TGTGCCAGCAGCGGCTGGGACAGGGATACGCAGTATTTT
CASSGWDRDTQYF
>TRBD2|TRBV28|TRBJ2-1|few
TGTGCCAGCAGCCCGGTGAGACTAGCGATTCACAATGAGCAGTTCTTC
CASSPVRLAIHNEQFF
>TRBD2|TRBV9|TRBJ2-7|-
TGTGCCAGCAGCGTAGAGGGGACTAGTTCCTACGAGCAGTACTTC
CASSVEGTSSYEQYF
>-|TRBV12-5|TRBJ2-1|-
TGTGCTAGTGGTTTGAACCGGGACGTCGTCTACAATGAGCAGTTCTTC
CASGLNRDVVYNEQFF
>-|TRBV6-4|TRBJ2-3|-
TGTGCCAGCAGTGACGTCGCGGCATCAGATACGCAGTATTTT
CASSDVAASDTQYF
>TRBD1|TRBV11-2|TRBJ2-7|-
TGTGCCAGCAGCTTAGGGACAGGAACCTACGAGCAGTACTTC
CASSLGTGTYEQYF
>-|TRBV7-8|TRBJ2-1|-
TGTGCCAGCAGCTATTACAATGAGCAGTTCTTC
CASSYYNEQFF
>-|TRBV4-3|TRBJ1-2|-
TGCGCCAGCAGCCAAGATTGGAGTTTTGACTATGGCTACACCTTC
CASSQDWSFDYGYTF
>TRBD1|TRBV28|TRBJ1-2|-
TGTGCCAGCAGTTCCCCGGTACAGGGGCACTATGGCTACACCTTC
CASSSPVQGHYGYTF
>-|TRBV28|TRBJ1-2|-
TGTGCCAGCAGGGGGCAGGGAAACTATGGCTACACCTTC
CASRGQGNYGYTF
>-|TRBV9|TRBJ2-5|-
TGTGCCAGCAGCGTAGATGGAAACCAAGAGACCCAGTACTTC
CASSVDGNQETQYF
>TRBD2|TRBV25-1|TRBJ2-1|-
TGTGCCAGCACCTTTAGCGGGAGTTCTTACAATGAGCAGTTCTTC
CASTFSGSSYNEQFF
>-|TRBV5-4|TRBJ1-2|-
TGTGCCAGCAGCTTTGGGCAGGGCGGCCTCGGCTACACCTTC
CASSFGQGGLGYTF
>-|TRBV28|TRBJ1-1|-
TGTGCCAGCAGTTTAGGGGATCAAGAGCCTGAAGCTTTCTTT
CASSLGDQEPEAFF
>TRBD1|TRBV7-8|TRBJ1-1|-
TGTGCCAGCAGCTCCGGGACAGGGACTGAAGCTTTCTTT
CASSSGTGTEAFF
>-|TRBV30|TRBJ2-2|-
TGTGCCTGGAAGCCGGAAACAGGACACACCGGGGAGCTGTTTTTT
CAWKPETGHTGELFF
>-|TRBV28|TRBJ2-5|-
TGTGCCAGCAGTAAAGAGACCCAGTACTTC
CASSKETQYF
>-|TRBV7-8|TRBJ1-2|-
TGTGCCAGCAGCCCAGGAGGTCAAAACTATGGCTACACCTTC
CASSPGGQNYGYTF
>-|TRBV6-1|TRBJ1-5|-
TGTGCCAGCATAGATGGGACCGAGAATCAGCCCCAGCATTTT
CASIDGTENQPQHF
>-|TRBV21-1|TRBJ1-3|few
TGTGCCAGCAGCAAAGAGGGTACAGGGAAAGGATCTGGAAACACCATATATTTT
CASSKEGTGKGSGNTIYF
>-|TRBV5-1|TRBJ2-7|-
TGCGCCAGCAGCCCGGGGGTCGACTACGAGCAGTACTTC
CASSPGVDYEQYF
>TRBD2|TRBV7-9|TRBJ2-1|few
TGTGCCAGCAGCTTAGCCGGGGGGTTTTACAATGAGCAGTTCTTC
CASSLAGGFYNEQFF
>-|TRBV10-3|TRBJ2-7|-
TGTGCCATCAGTGAGGGGGGTTCCTACGAGCAGTACTTC
CAISEGGSYEQYF